The 9 T cell receptor beta chains below were found in one sample sequenced in a study of CD8 T cells in ankylosing spondylitis. Points from the study as a whole: Characteristic of ankylosing spondylitis blood, it appeared, was a TCR beta motif comprising roughly eight highly homologous variants.

No cognate antigen is known for these TCRs. TCRdb analysed the 5' RACE reads with MiXCR anew, one entry per CDR3 protein. The table records roughly 700,000 distinct CDR3 sequences, around 20% of them present only once. Sequenced: blood, either unsorted or a sorted T cell fraction (not recorded which). These TCRs come from a male donor with ankylosing spondylitis.

This clonotype showed up just a few times. The chain carries TRBV7-9 and TRBJ2-2; 10 bases agree with TRBD2. The J segment lost 5 bases and the V segment lost 8 bases, leaving 5 bases of the junction unmatched. Germline V gene lookup returns CDR1 SEHNR and CDR2 FQNEAQ (reference sequence). The CDR3 covers 14 residues. CDR3 coding DNA: TGTGCCAGCGATGGGGGACTAGCGACCGGGGAGCTGTTTTTT. It translates to CASDGGLATGELFF.

The V and J genes are TRBV12-3 or TRBV12-4 and TRBJ1-5; TRBD1 agrees at 9 bases. Trimming cost V 5 bases and J 3 bases; bases outside gene matches: 11. The CDR3 sequence is 17 residues long. CDR3 DNA: TGTGCCAGCAGTACCGGGACAGGGAAAAGGGACAATCAGCCCCAGCATTTT. This gives the protein CASSTGTGKRDNQPQHF.

The chain employs TRBV12-3 or TRBV12-4 and TRBJ1-4; the match to TRBD1 covers 8 bases. This CDR3 region has 17 residues. The J segment lost 3 bases and the V segment lost 7 bases, leaving 13 bases of the junction unmatched. CDR3 in amino acids: CASNLGQDGTSNEKLFF. CDR3 in DNA: TGTGCCAGCAACCTGGGACAGGACGGAACCTCTAATGAAAAACTGTTTTTT.

This chain connects TRBV12-3 or TRBV12-4 to TRBJ2-7; 12 nucleotides match TRBD2. V shed 6 bases, J shed 3 bases, and the junction held 3 bases outside the gene matches. CDR3 length: 14 amino acids. CDR3 sequence (DNA): TGTGCCAGCAGGCCTAGCGGGAGGGTCTACGAGCAGTACTTC. It encodes CASRPSGRVYEQYF.

This clonotype was seen more than once but under ten times. The chain couples TRBV13 to TRBJ2-3, with 7 bases lining up with TRBD1. V was pared by 3 bases and J by 3 bases, with 6 bases of the junction left unmatched. Germline V lookup: CDR1 PRHDT, CDR2 FYEKMQ (reference sequence). CDR3 length: 15 amino acids. CDR3 amino acids: CASSLRSGQTDTQYF. The CDR3 DNA reads as TGTGCCAGCAGCTTGAGGTCGGGACAGACAGATACGCAGTATTTT.

The chain links TRBV20-1 to TRBJ1-5; D unresolved. V lost 3 bases to trimming and J lost 0 bases, with 6 bases between them. CDR1 and CDR2 from the germline V gene are DFQATT and SNEGSKA (reference sequence). The CDR3 contains 13 residues. This CDR3 is CSASPYSNQPQHF. The DNA of the CDR3 is TGCAGTGCTAGTCCTTATAGCAATCAGCCCCAGCATTTT.

This clonotype showed up just a few times. CDR3 DNA sequence: TGTGCCAGCAAGAAAGCGGGCAACAGCTACAATGAGCAGTTCTTC. It is translated as CASKKAGNSYNEQFF. The V gene is TRBV12-3 or TRBV12-4, the J gene TRBJ2-1; D may be TRBD2 (6 bases). Trimming cost V 7 bases and J 3 bases, with 16 bases left between them. The CDR3 totals 15 residues.

This clonotype was seen more than once but under ten times. V usage is TRBV7-9 and J usage is TRBJ1-1, with D tentatively TRBD1 (5 bases). This CDR3 comprises 14 residues. CDR1 and CDR2 from the germline V gene are SEHNR and FQNEAQ (reference sequence). Trimming shortened V by 7 bases and J by 2 bases, and 14 bases separated the two germline ends. The CDR3 loop is CASNIGHINTEAFF. DNA for the CDR3: TGTGCCAGCAACATCGGACATATCAACACTGAAGCTTTCTTT.

The rearrangement links TRBV12-3 or TRBV12-4 to TRBJ2-2; TRBD2 agrees at 9 bases. The CDR3 covers 16 residues. The junction had 10 bases not matched to a gene; V was cut back by 5 bases and J by 6 bases. DNA of the CDR3: TGTGCCAGCAGTCCCCTTAGCGGGAGAGGCTCCGGGGAGCTGTTTTTT. It codes for CASSPLSGRGSGELFF.